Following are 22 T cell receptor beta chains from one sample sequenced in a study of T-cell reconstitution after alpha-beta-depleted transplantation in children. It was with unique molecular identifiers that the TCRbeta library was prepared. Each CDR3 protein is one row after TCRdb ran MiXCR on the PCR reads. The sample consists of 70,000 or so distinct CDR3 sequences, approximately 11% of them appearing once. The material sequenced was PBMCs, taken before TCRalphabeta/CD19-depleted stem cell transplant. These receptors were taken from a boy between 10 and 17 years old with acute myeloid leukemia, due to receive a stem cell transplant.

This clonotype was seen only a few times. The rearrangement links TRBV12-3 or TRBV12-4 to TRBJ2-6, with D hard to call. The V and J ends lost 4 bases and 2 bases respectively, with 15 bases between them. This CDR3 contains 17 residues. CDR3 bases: TGTGCCAGCAGTTCCTCCGGAATAGAGGCTGGGGCCAACGTCCTGACTTTC. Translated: CASSSSGIEAGANVLTF.

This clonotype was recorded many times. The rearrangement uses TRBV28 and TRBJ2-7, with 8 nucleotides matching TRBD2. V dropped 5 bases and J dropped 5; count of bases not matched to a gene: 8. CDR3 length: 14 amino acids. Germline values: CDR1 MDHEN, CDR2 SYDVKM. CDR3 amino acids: CASSLGREVNEQYF. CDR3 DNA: TGTGCCAGCAGTCTCGGGCGGGAGGTCAACGAGCAGTACTTC. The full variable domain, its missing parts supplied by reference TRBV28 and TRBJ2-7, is DVKVTQSSRYLVKRTGEKVFLECVQDMDHENMFWYRQDPGLGLRLIYFSYDVKMKEKGDIPEGYSVSREKKERFSLILESASTNQTSMYLCASSLGREVNEQYFGPGTRLTVT.

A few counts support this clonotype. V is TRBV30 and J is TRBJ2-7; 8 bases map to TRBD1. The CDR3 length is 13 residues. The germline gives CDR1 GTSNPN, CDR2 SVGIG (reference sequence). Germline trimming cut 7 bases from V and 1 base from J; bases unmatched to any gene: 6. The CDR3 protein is CASLDRASYEQYF. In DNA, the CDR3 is TGTGCCTCGCTGGACAGGGCATCCTACGAGCAGTACTTC.

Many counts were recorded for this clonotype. DNA of the CDR3: TGTGCCAGCAGTTCTTGGACAGGGGGCAATGAGCAGTTCTTC. This encodes CASSSWTGGNEQFF. The chain combines TRBV12-3 or TRBV12-4 with TRBJ2-1; 10 positions agree with TRBD1. After removal of 4 bases from V and 6 bases from J, the junction contained 3 bases not matched to a gene. This CDR3 has 14 amino acids.

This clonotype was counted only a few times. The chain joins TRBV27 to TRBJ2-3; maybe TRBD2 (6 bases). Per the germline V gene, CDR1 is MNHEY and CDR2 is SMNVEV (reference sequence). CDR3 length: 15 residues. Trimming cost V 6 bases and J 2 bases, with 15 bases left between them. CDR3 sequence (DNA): TGTGCCAGCAGCAGCGGGTGGACCTTCACAGATACGCAGTATTTT. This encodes CASSSGWTFTDTQYF.

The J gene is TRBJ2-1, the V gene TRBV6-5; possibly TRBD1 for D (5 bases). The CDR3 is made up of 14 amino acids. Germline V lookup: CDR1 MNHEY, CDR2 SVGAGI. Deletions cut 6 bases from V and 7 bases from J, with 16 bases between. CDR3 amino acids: CASSYRAGLNEQFF. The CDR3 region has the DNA TGTGCCAGCAGCTATAGGGCAGGGCTGAATGAGCAGTTCTTC.

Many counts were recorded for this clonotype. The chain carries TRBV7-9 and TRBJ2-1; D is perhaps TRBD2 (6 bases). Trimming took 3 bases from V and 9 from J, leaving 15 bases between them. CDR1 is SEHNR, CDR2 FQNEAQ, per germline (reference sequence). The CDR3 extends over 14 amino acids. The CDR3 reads CASSFRAGEGEQFF. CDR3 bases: TGTGCCAGCAGCTTTAGAGCGGGCGAGGGTGAGCAGTTCTTC.

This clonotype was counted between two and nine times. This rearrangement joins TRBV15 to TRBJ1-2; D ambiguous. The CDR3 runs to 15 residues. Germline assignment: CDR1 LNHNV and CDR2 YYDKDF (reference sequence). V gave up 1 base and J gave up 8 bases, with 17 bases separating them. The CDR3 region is CATSRGDLGLGGYTF. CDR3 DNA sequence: TGTGCCACCAGCAGAGGTGACCTAGGGCTCGGGGGCTACACCTTC. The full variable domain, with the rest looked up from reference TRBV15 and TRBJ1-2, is DAMVIQNPRYQVTQFGKPVTLSCSQTLNHNVMYWYQQKSSQAPKLLFHYYDKDFNNEADTPDNFQSRRPNTSFCFLDIRSPGLGDTAMYLCATSRGDLGLGGYTFGSGTRLTVV.

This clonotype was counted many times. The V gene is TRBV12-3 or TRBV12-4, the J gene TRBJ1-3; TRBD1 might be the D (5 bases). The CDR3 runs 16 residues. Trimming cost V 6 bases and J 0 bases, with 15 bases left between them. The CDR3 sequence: CASRSSDRVSGNTIYF. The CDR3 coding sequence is TGTGCCAGCAGAAGCTCCGACAGAGTCTCTGGAAACACCATATATTTT.

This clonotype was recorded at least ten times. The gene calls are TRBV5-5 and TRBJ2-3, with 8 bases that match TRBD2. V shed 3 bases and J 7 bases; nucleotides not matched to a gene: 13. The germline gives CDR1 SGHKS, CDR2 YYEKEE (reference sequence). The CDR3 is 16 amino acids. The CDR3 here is CASSYDSNGGANTQYF. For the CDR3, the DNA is TGTGCCAGCAGCTATGACTCCAACGGGGGGGCAAATACGCAGTATTTT. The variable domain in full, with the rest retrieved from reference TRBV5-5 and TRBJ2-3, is DAGVTQSPTHLIKTRGQQVTLRCSPISGHKSVSWYQQVLGQGPQFIFQYYEKEERGRGNFPDRFSARQFPNYSSELNVNALLLGDSALYLCASSYDSNGGANTQYFGPGTRLTVL.

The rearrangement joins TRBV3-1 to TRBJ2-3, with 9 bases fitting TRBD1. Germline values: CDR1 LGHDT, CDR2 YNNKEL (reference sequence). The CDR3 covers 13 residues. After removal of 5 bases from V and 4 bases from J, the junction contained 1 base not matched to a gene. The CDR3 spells CASSTGGPDTQYF. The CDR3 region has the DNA TGTGCCAGCAGCACAGGGGGCCCAGATACGCAGTATTTT.

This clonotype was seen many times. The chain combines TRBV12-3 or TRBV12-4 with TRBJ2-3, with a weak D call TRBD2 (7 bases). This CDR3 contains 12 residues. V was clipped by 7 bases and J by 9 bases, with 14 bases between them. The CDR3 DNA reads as TGTGCCAGCACGTATACGGGGGGCACGCAGTATTTT. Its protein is CASTYTGGTQYF.

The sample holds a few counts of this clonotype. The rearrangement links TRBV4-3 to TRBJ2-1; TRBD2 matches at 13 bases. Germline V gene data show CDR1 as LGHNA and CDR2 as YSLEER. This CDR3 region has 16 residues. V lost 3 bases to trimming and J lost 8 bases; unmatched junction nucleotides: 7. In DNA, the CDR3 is TGCGCCAGCAGCCATCCCGGACTAGCGGGAGCGTATGAGCAGTTCTTC. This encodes CASSHPGLAGAYEQFF.

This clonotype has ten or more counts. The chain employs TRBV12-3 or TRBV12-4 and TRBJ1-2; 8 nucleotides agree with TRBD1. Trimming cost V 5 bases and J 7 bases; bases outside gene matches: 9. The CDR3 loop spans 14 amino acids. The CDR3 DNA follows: TGTGCCAGCAGTGACAGGGGAAGGAGTAGTGGCTACACCTTC. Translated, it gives CASSDRGRSSGYTF.

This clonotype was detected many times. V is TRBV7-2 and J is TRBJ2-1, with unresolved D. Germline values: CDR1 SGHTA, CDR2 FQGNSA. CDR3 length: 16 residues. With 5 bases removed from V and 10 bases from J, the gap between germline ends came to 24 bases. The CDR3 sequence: CASSAWVLLAQTEQFF. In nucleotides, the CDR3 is TGTGCCAGCAGCGCATGGGTCCTCTTAGCCCAAACGGAGCAGTTCTTC.

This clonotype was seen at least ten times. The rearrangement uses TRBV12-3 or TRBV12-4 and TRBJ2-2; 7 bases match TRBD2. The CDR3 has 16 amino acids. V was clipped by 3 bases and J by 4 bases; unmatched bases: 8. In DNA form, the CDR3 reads TGTGCCAGCAGTTTGCTATTCGGGGGGATCACCGGGGAGCTGTTTTTT. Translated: CASSLLFGGITGELFF.

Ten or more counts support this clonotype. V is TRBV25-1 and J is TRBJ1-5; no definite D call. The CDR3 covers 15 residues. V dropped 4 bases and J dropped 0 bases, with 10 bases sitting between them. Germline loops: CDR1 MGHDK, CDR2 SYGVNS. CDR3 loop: CASSGQPYSNQPQHF. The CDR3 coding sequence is TGTGCCAGCAGTGGGCAGCCTTATAGCAATCAGCCCCAGCATTTT.

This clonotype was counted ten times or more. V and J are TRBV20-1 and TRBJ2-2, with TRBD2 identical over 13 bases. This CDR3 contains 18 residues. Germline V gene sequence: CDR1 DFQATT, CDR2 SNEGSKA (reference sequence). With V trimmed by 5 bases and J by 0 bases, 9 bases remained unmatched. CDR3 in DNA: TGCAGTGCTCCCCCTCCACTAGCGGGGGGGCCGAACACCGGGGAGCTGTTTTTT. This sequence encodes CSAPPPLAGGPNTGELFF.

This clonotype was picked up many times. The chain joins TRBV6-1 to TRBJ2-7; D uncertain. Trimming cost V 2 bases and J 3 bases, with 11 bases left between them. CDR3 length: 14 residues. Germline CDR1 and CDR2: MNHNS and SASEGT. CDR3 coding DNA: TGTGCCAGCAGTGAAATCGTCCCGCTCTACGAGCAGTACTTC. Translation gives CASSEIVPLYEQYF.

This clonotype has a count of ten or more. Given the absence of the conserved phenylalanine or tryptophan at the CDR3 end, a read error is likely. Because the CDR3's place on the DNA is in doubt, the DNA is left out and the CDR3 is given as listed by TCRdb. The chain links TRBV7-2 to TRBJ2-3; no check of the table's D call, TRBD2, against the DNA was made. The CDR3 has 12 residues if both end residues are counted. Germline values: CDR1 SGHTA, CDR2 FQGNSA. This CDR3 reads CASSQGPAALVC.

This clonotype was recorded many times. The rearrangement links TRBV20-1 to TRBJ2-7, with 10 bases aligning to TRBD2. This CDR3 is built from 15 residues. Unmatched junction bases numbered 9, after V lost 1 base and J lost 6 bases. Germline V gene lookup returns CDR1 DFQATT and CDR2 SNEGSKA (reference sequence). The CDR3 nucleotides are TGCAGTGCTAGAGGGGCTAGCGGGAGTAAGCCCGAGCAGTACTTC. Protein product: CSARGASGSKPEQYF.

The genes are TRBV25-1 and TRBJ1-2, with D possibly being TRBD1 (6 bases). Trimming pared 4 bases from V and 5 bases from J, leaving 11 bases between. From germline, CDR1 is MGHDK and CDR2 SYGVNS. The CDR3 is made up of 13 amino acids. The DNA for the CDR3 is TGTGCCAGCAGTGGGGGGCCTGCTTATGGCTACACCTTC. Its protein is CASSGGPAYGYTF.